This T cell receptor (beta chain) came from a study of radiotherapy plus CTLA-4 blockade in lung cancer. The overall study: An objective response was seen in about a sixth of patients, and disease control in about 30%. Study-wide results and caveats: Blood TCR clones of tumor origin expanded after radiotherapy plus ipilimumab. With interferon-beta, early dynamics of blood T cell clones were reported to best predict response.

As to this clone: The antigen is undetermined.

The CDR3 is 13 residues long. Germline loops: CDR1 MDHEN, CDR2 SYDVKM. The V end was cut by 5 bases, the J end by 7 bases, with 11 bases between. Sequenced by immunoSEQ multiplex PCR; TCRdb stores in-frame clones only, minus some. This table holds 70,000 to 95,000 clones, under 85% found once. With ipilimumab providing CTLA-4 blockade, focal radiation was administered to patients who had chemo-refractory metastatic non-small-cell lung cancer. Sequenced here: peripheral blood, sampled from a patient treated with radiotherapy plus ipilimumab. The clonotype originates from a human donor with non-small cell lung cancer that progressed on radiotherapy plus ipilimumab. The gene calls are TRBV28 and TRBJ2-2, with a possible D match to TRBD2 (6 bases). CDR3 DNA: TGTGCCAGCAGTCCCCGGGGGTTCGGGGAGCTGTTTTTT. This encodes CASSPRGFGELFF. The full variable domain, its missing parts supplied by reference TRBV28 and TRBJ2-2, is DVKVTQSSRYLVKRTGEKVFLECVQDMDHENMFWYRQDPGLGLRLIYFSYDVKMKEKGDIPEGYSVSREKKERFSLILESASTNQTSMYLCASSPRGFGELFFGEGSRLTVL.